This T cell receptor (beta chain) was sequenced in a study of CD8+ T cells in alopecia areata. Germline V gives CDR1 SGHAT, CDR2 FQNNGV. The V end was cut by 3 bases, the J end by 5 bases, with 7 bases between. This CDR3 has 12 residues. Extraction of RNA preceded its reverse transcription into cDNA, which served as the sequencing template. Produced via immunoSEQ multiplex PCR; TCRdb's table is partial and in-frame only. Found here are about 150,000 clones, around 57% of them singletons; the top ten hold over 4%. Separation by sorting yielded CD4+ and CD8+ T cells from PBMCs. A few counts support this clone.

The chain recombines TRBV11-2 with TRBJ1-1; the D is unclear. Input material: CD4+ T cells sorted from blood. This TCR was sampled from a human donor in good health. CDR3 region: CASSFWGTEAFF. The CDR3 bases are TGTGCCAGCAGCTTTTGGGGAACTGAAGCTTTCTTT.